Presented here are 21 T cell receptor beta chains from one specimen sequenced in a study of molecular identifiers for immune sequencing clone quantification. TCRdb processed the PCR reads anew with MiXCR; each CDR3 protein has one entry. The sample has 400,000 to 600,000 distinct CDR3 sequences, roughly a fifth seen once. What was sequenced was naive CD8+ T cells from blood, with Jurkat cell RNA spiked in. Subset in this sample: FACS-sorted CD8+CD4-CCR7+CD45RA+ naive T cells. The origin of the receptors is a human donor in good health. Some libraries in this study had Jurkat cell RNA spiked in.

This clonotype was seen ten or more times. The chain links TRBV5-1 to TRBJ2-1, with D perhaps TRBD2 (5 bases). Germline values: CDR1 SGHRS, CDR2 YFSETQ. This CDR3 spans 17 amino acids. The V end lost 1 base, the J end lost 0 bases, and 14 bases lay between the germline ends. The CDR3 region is CASSLYTGSYSYNEQFF. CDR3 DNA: TGCGCCAGCAGCTTGTATACGGGGTCCTACTCCTACAATGAGCAGTTCTTC.

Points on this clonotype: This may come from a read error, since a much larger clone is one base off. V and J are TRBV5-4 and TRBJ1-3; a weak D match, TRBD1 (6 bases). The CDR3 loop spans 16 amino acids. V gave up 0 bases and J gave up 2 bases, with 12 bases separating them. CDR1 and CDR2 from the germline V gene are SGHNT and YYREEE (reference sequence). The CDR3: CASSLGGRCAGNTIYF. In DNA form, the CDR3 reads TGTGCCAGCAGCTTGGGGGGGCGGTGCGCTGGAAACACCATATATTTT. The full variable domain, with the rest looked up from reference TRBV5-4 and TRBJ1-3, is ETGVTQSPTHLIKTRGQQVTLRCSSQSGHNTVSWYQQALGQGPQFIFQYYREEENGRGNFPPRFSGLQFPNYSSELNVNALELDDSALYLCASSLGGRCAGNTIYFGEGSWLTVV.

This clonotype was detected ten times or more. The CDR3 sequence is CASSLGQGFSGELFF. CDR3 DNA: TGTGCCAGCAGCTTGGGACAGGGATTCTCCGGGGAGCTGTTTTTT. The V call is TRBV13, the J call TRBJ2-2; 9 bases are a match to TRBD1. The CDR3 sequence is 15 residues long. Germline trimming cut 3 bases from V and 6 bases from J; bases unmatched to any gene: 5. Looked up from germline, CDR1 is PRHDT and CDR2 is FYEKMQ (reference sequence).

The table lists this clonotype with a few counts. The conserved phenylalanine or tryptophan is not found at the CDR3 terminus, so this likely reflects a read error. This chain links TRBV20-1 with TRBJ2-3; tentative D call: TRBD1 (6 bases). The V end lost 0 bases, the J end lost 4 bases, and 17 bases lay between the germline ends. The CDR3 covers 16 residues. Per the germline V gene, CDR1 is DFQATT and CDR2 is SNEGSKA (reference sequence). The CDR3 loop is CSARDPGQGKSDTQYL. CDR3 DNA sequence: TGCAGTGCTAGAGATCCGGGGCAGGGGAAATCAGATACGCAGTATCTT.

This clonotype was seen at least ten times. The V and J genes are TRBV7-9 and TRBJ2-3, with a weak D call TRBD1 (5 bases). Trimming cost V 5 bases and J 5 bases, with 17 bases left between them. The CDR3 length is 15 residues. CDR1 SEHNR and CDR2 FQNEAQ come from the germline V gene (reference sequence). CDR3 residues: CASSLLQGFLDTQYF. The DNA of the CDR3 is TGTGCCAGCAGCCTACTCCAGGGATTCTTAGATACGCAGTATTTT.

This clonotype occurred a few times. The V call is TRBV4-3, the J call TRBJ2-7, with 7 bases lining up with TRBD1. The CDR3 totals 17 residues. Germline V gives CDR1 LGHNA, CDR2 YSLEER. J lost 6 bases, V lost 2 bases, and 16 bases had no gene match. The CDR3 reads CASSQTSSGTVLAEQYF. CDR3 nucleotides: TGCGCCAGCAGCCAAACCTCCTCCGGGACAGTGTTGGCCGAGCAGTACTTC.

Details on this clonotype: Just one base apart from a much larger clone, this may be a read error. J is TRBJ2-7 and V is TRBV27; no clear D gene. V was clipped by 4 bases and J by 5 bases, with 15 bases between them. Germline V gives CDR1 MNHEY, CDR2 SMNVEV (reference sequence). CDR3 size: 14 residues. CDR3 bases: TGTGCCAGCAGTTCCCTTGGCCCGGTGGACGAGCAGTACTTC. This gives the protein CASSSLGPVDEQYF.

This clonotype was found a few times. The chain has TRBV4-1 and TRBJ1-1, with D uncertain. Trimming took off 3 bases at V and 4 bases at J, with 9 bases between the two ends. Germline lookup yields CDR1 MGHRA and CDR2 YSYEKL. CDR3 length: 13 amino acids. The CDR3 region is CASSHATGTEAFF. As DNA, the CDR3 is TGCGCCAGCAGCCATGCGACGGGCACTGAAGCTTTCTTT.

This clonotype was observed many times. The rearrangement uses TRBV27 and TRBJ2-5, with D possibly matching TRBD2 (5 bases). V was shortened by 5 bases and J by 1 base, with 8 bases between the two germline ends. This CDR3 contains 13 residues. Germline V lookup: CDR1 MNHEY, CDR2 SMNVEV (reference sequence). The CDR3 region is CASSPSGQETQYF. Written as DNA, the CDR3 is TGTGCCAGCAGTCCCAGCGGCCAAGAGACCCAGTACTTC.

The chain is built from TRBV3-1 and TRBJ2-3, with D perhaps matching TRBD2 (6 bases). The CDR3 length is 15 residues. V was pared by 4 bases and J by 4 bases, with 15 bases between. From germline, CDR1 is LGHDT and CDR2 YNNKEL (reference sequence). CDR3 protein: CASSPVAEGPDTQYF. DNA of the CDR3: TGTGCCAGCAGCCCAGTAGCGGAGGGCCCAGATACGCAGTATTTT.

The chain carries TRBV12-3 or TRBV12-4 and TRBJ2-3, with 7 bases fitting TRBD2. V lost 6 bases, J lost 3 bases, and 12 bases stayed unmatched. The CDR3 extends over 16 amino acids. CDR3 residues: CASRAAASGRTDTQYF. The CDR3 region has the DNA TGTGCCAGCAGAGCCGCCGCGTCCGGGAGGACAGATACGCAGTATTTT.

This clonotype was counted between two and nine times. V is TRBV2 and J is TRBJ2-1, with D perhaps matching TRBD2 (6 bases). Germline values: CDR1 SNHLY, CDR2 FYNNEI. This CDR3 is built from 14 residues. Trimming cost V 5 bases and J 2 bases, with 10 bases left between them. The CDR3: CASSLAAAYNEQFF. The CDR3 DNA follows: TGTGCCAGCAGTTTAGCGGCCGCCTACAATGAGCAGTTCTTC.

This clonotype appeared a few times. The CDR3 coding sequence is TGTGCCTGGAAAATTTGGAGAAATGAGCAGTTCTTC. Its protein product is CAWKIWRNEQFF. The chain carries TRBV30 and TRBJ2-1; D gene uncertain. The V gene lost 4 bases and the J gene lost 7 bases, with 11 bases spanning the gap. The CDR3 runs to 12 residues. CDR1 and CDR2 (germline): GTSNPN, SVGIG (reference sequence).

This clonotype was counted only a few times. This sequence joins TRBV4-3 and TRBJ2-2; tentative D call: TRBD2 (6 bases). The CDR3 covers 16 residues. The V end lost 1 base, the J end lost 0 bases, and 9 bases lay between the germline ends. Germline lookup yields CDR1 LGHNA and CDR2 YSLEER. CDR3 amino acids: CASSQGRVPNTGELFF. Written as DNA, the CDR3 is TGCGCCAGCAGCCAAGGGAGGGTCCCGAACACCGGGGAGCTGTTTTTT.

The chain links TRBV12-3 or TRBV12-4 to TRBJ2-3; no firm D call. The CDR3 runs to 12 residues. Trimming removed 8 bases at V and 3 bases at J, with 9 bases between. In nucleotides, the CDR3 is TGTGCCAGCCGCCCTATGACAGATACGCAGTATTTT. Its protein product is CASRPMTDTQYF.

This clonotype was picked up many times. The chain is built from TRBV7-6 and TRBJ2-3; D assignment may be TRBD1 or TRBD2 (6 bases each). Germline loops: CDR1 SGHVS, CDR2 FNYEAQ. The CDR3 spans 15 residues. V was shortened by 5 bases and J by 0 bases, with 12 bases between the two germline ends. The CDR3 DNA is TGTGCCAGCAGCCCCGGAGGGGGGAGCACAGATACGCAGTATTTT. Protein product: CASSPGGGSTDTQYF. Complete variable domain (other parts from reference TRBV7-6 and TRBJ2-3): GAGVSQSPRYKVTKRGQDVALRCDPISGHVSLYWYRQALGQGPEFLTYFNYEAQQDKSGLPNDRFSAERPEGSISTLTIQRTEQRDSAMYRCASSPGGGSTDTQYFGPGTRLTVL.

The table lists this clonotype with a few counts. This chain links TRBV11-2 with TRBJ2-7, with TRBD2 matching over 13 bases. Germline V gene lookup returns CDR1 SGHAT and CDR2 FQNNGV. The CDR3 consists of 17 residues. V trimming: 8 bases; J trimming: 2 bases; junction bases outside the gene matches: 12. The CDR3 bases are TGTGCCAGCCGCCCACAGGCCACTAGCGGGGGGGCCTACGAGCAGTACTTC. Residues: CASRPQATSGGAYEQYF.

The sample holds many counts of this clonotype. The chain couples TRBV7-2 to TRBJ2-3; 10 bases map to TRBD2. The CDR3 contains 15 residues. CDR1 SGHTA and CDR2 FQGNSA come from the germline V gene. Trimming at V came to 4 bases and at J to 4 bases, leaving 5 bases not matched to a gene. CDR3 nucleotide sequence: TGTGCCAGCAGCTCAACAGCGGGAGGGCCAGATACGCAGTATTTT. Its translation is CASSSTAGGPDTQYF.

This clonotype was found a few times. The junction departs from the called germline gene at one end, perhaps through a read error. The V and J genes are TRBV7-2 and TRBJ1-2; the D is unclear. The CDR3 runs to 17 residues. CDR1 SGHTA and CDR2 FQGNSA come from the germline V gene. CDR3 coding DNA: TGTGCCAACAGCTTAGAGCTGGGGTCCCCTTCAGACTATGGCTACACCTTC. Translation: CANSLELGSPSDYGYTF.

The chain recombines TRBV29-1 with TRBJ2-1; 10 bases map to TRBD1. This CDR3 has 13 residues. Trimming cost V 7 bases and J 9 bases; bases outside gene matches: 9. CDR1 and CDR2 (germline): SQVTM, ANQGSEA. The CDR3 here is CSAEGQGIGEQFF. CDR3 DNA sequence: TGCAGCGCCGAGGGACAGGGGATTGGTGAGCAGTTCTTC.

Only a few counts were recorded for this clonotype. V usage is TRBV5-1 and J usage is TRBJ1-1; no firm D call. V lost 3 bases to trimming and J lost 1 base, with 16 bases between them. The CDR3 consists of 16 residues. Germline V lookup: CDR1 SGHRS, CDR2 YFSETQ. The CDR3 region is CASSSRLDGQNTEAFF. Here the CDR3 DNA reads TGCGCCAGCAGCTCACGCCTGGACGGCCAGAACACTGAAGCTTTCTTT.